These 30 T cell receptor beta chains were all obtained from the same sample, sequenced in a study of blood T cell repertoires in COVID-19. Method: immunoSEQ multiplex PCR; TCRdb's copy keeps in-frame clones and lacks some. The table includes approximately 200,000 clones, 84% detected once. Material for sequencing was peripheral blood. Receptor source: a woman aged 55 to 70 who had recovered from COVID-19.

This clone appeared a single time. The chain recombines TRBV7-3 with TRBJ2-1, with 8 bases aligning to TRBD2. Trimming took 5 bases from V and 0 from J; bases not matched to a gene: 6. The CDR3 loop spans 16 amino acids. Germline V lookup: CDR1 SGHTA, CDR2 FQGTGA. In DNA form, the CDR3 reads TGTGCCAGCAGCCCAACCGGACTAGCCTCCTACAATGAGCAGTTCTTC. Protein: CASSPTGLASYNEQFF.

The chain recombines TRBV5-4 with TRBJ2-7, with 8 bases that match TRBD1. V shed 2 bases, J shed 6 bases, and the junction held 7 bases outside the gene matches. The CDR3 has 14 residues. Germline V gene lookup returns CDR1 SGHNT and CDR2 YYREEE (reference sequence). This CDR3 is CASSFLTGAGEQYF. In DNA, the CDR3 is TGTGCCAGCAGCTTCCTGACAGGGGCAGGCGAGCAGTACTTC.

The chain joins TRBV5-6 to TRBJ1-1, with D maybe TRBD1 (5 bases). The V end was cut by 0 bases, the J end by 6 bases, with 15 bases between. The CDR3 is 15 amino acids. Germline V CDR1 and CDR2: SGHDT, YYEEEE. Here the CDR3 DNA reads TGTGCCAGCAGCTTGGGGGGCGGTCTGACGGCTGAAGCTTTCTTT. It codes for CASSLGGGLTAEAFF.

The V call is TRBV5-6, the J call TRBJ2-5, with TRBD2 identical over 8 bases. Trimming took 2 bases from V and 4 from J; bases not matched to a gene: 7. Germline CDR1 and CDR2: SGHDT and YYEEEE. The CDR3 spans 15 residues. The CDR3 region is CASSLAGVLLETQYF. In DNA form, the CDR3 reads TGTGCCAGCAGCTTAGCGGGGGTTCTTCTAGAGACCCAGTACTTC.

The chain couples TRBV4-1 to TRBJ2-6; 8 bases match TRBD1. Germline CDR1 reads MGHRA; CDR2 reads YSYEKL. The V and J ends lost 8 bases and 2 bases, in that order; junction bases with no gene match: 5. CDR3 size: 15 residues. The CDR3 protein is CASLDRAAGANVLTF. CDR3 DNA sequence: TGCGCCAGCTTGGACAGGGCTGCTGGGGCCAACGTCCTGACTTTC.

The chain couples TRBV19 to TRBJ1-1; 7 bases match TRBD1. CDR1 and CDR2 (germline): LNHDA, SQIVND (reference sequence). V shed 1 base, J shed 4 bases, and the junction held 6 bases outside the gene matches. This CDR3 has 15 amino acids. The CDR3 DNA is TGTGCCAGTAGTATAGTCGCAGGGGGAGGCACTGAAGCTTTCTTT. It translates to CASSIVAGGGTEAFF.

Only a few counts were recorded for this clone. The CDR3: CASNEGLGQPQHF. As DNA, the CDR3 is TGTGCCAGTAATGAGGGATTGGGTCAGCCCCAGCATTTT. This chain connects TRBV19 to TRBJ1-5; D uncertain. In germline, CDR1 is LNHDA, CDR2 SQIVND (reference sequence). The ends were cut back, 7 bases at V and 6 bases at J, with 13 bases in the middle. CDR3 length: 13 residues. Using reference TRBV19 and TRBJ1-5 for the parts outside the CDR3, the full variable domain is DGGITQSPKYLFRKEGQNVTLSCEQNLNHDAMYWYRQDPGQGLRLIYYSQIVNDFQKGDIAEGYSVSREKKESFPLTVTSAQKNPTAFYLCASNEGLGQPQHFGDGTRLSIL.

The chain is built from TRBV9 and TRBJ2-5, with TRBD1 matching 9 bases. Per germline, CDR1 SGDLS and CDR2 YYNGEE. The V and J ends lost 7 bases and 4 bases, in that order; junction bases with no gene match: 8. The CDR3 is made up of 14 amino acids. The CDR3: CASGRGDRVETQYF. DNA for the CDR3: TGTGCCAGCGGGAGGGGGGACAGGGTAGAGACCCAGTACTTC.

The chain is built from TRBV3-1 (or the pseudogene TRBV3-2) and TRBJ1-1; TRBD1 matches 9 bases. The V segment lost 4 bases and the J segment 5 bases; nucleotides outside the gene matches: 14. The CDR3 contains 17 residues. CDR1 and CDR2 from the germline V gene are LGHDT and YNNKEL (reference sequence). The CDR3 nucleotides are TGTGCCAGCAGCCTAGGCGGGACAGGGACTGTTGGGACTGAAGCTTTCTTT. This sequence encodes CASSLGGTGTVGTEAFF.

The CDR3 reads CASSSGTGAWETQYF. The DNA for the CDR3 is TGTGCCAGCAGTTCCGGGACAGGGGCGTGGGAGACCCAGTACTTC. V is TRBV2 and J is TRBJ2-5; 10 nucleotides match TRBD1. The germline V gene encodes CDR1 SNHLY and CDR2 FYNNEI. The CDR3 sequence is 15 residues long. V lost 5 bases to trimming and J lost 5 bases; unmatched junction nucleotides: 8.

The chain is built from TRBV20-1 and TRBJ2-4, with 7 positions matching TRBD1. Looked up from germline, CDR1 is DFQATT and CDR2 is SNEGSKA (reference sequence). Trimming removed 3 bases from V and 8 bases from J; junction bases left unmatched: 13. This CDR3 is built from 15 residues. The CDR3 loop is CSASPENRGPDIQYF. The CDR3 DNA reads as TGCAGTGCTAGTCCGGAAAACAGGGGTCCGGACATTCAGTACTTC.

A few counts support this clone. J is TRBJ2-2 and V is TRBV7-9, with D perhaps TRBD1 (5 bases). Germline lookup yields CDR1 SEHNR and CDR2 FQNEAQ (reference sequence). V was cut by 5 bases and J by 6 bases, with 13 bases left in between. CDR3 size: 14 residues. CDR3 coding DNA: TGTGCCAGCAGCCAGATCAGGGATCCCGGGGAGCTGTTTTTT. Translating gives CASSQIRDPGELFF.

The chain has TRBV12-5 and TRBJ1-2; D ambiguous. Germline V CDR1 and CDR2: LGHNT, FRNRAP. This CDR3 has 14 residues. Trimming pared 0 bases from V and 2 bases from J, leaving 7 bases between. The CDR3 reads CASGLVPSNYGYTF. DNA for the CDR3: TGTGCTAGTGGTTTGGTCCCTTCCAACTATGGCTACACCTTC.

J is TRBJ2-7 and V is TRBV30, with 7 bases identical to TRBD1. J lost 3 bases, V lost 2 bases, and 7 bases had no gene match. The CDR3 runs 14 residues. Germline CDR1 GTSNPN, CDR2 SVGIG (reference sequence). The CDR3 protein is CAWSKPTGNYEQYF. The CDR3 DNA reads TGTGCCTGGAGTAAACCGACAGGGAACTACGAGCAGTACTTC.

V and J are TRBV7-8 and TRBJ1-1, with TRBD1 as a possible D gene (5 bases). Germline assignment: CDR1 SGHVS and CDR2 FQNEAQ. With 0 bases removed from V and 4 bases from J, the gap between germline ends came to 15 bases. This CDR3 has 16 amino acids. The CDR3 coding sequence is TGTGCCAGCAGCTTAGCGTCCGGACATCAAATCACTGAAGCTTTCTTT. It translates to CASSLASGHQITEAFF.

Many counts were recorded for this clone. The CDR3 coding sequence is TGCGCCAGCAGCTTGGACCAGGGGAGCACCATATATTTT. It yields the protein CASSLDQGSTIYF. V and J are TRBV5-1 and TRBJ1-3, with D perhaps matching TRBD1 (6 bases). Germline CDR1 is SGHRS and CDR2 is YFSETQ. With 0 bases removed from V and 9 bases from J, the gap between germline ends came to 10 bases. This CDR3 region has 13 residues.

This rearrangement joins TRBV15 to TRBJ1-6; TRBD1 matches at 10 bases. The junction had 5 bases not matched to a gene; V was cut back by 2 bases and J by 10 bases. The CDR3 has 15 residues. Germline V gene lookup returns CDR1 LNHNV and CDR2 YYDKDF (reference sequence). The CDR3 DNA follows: TGTGCCACCAGCAGAACGACAGGGGGCAACTCACCCCTCCACTTT. Translated, it gives CATSRTTGGNSPLHF.

This chain uses TRBV7-8 with TRBJ2-1; the D gene is possibly TRBD2 (5 bases). The V gene's germline CDR1 is SGHVS and CDR2 FQNEAQ. This CDR3 contains 15 residues. With 0 bases removed from V and 8 bases from J, the gap between germline ends came to 14 bases. CDR3 sequence: CASSLARAPGHEQFF. DNA for the CDR3: TGTGCCAGCAGCTTAGCGAGGGCGCCGGGCCATGAGCAGTTCTTC.

In DNA form, the CDR3 reads TGTGCCAGCAGTTCGCGGGCTCCCTACGAGCAGTACTTC. Its protein product is CASSSRAPYEQYF. The chain recombines TRBV6-2 or TRBV6-3 with TRBJ2-7, with D possibly matching TRBD2 (5 bases). V lost 4 bases to trimming and J lost 2 bases, with 9 bases between them. Germline V gives CDR1 MNHEY, CDR2 SVGEGT. The CDR3 has 13 amino acids.

The chain has TRBV3-1 (or the pseudogene TRBV3-2) and TRBJ2-3; D remains unclear. The germline V gene has CDR1 LGHDT and CDR2 YNNKEL (reference sequence). V lost 4 bases and J 4 bases, leaving 6 bases between the germline ends. This CDR3 has 12 residues. Written as DNA, the CDR3 is TGTGCCAGCAGCCCCTCTTCAGATACGCAGTATTTT. Amino acids: CASSPSSDTQYF.

This clone was recorded only once. The chain uses TRBV29-1 and TRBJ2-3; 12 bases match TRBD2. With V trimmed by 6 bases and J by 1 base, 11 bases remained unmatched. CDR1 is SQVTM, CDR2 ANQGSEA, per germline. There are 17 residues in the CDR3. CDR3 bases: TGCAGCGTCACCGGGCCTAGCGGGGGGGCTCGCACAGATACGCAGTATTTT. This translates into CSVTGPSGGARTDTQYF.

The V gene is TRBV5-1, the J gene TRBJ2-3; TRBD2 agrees at 8 bases. The germline CDR1 and CDR2 sequences are SGHRS and YFSETQ. V lost 3 bases, J lost 0 bases, and 6 bases stayed unmatched. The CDR3 contains 16 residues. The CDR3 DNA sequence: TGCGCCAGCAGCTGGGGACTAGGAGCTAGCACAGATACGCAGTATTTT. Its translation is CASSWGLGASTDTQYF. Full variable domain (rest looked up from reference TRBV5-1 and TRBJ2-3): KAGVTQTPRYLIKTRGQQVTLSCSPISGHRSVSWYQQTPGQGLQFLFEYFSETQRNKGNFPGRFSGRQFSNSRSEMNVSTLELGDSALYLCASSWGLGASTDTQYFGPGTRLTVL.

The chain combines TRBV12-3 or TRBV12-4 with TRBJ1-5; perhaps TRBD1 as D (6 bases). This CDR3 region has 13 residues. V was clipped by 7 bases and J by 8 bases, with 15 bases between them. The CDR3 nucleotides read TGTGCCAGCACTCTCAGGGGTAAGGAGCCCCAGCATTTT. This translates into CASTLRGKEPQHF.

Written as DNA, the CDR3 is TGTGCCAGCAGCCAAGATGAGCAGTCGACAGTACTCCATTCACCCCTCCACTTT. Its protein product is CASSQDEQSTVLHSPLHF. The gene calls are TRBV4-2 and TRBJ1-6; TRBD1 might be the D (5 bases). The germline CDR1 and CDR2 sequences are LGHNA and YNFKEQ. Trimming left V 0 bases short and J 8 bases short, with 20 bases between. This CDR3 spans 18 amino acids.

The chain links TRBV9 to TRBJ2-4; TRBD2 is a possible D gene (5 bases). This CDR3 contains 15 residues. Trimming left V 0 bases short and J 6 bases short, with 13 bases between. Germline loops: CDR1 SGDLS, CDR2 YYNGEE. DNA of the CDR3: TGTGCCAGCAGCGTAGATCCGGGATGGGGAAACATTCAGTACTTC. It translates to CASSVDPGWGNIQYF.

The chain carries TRBV30 and TRBJ1-4; TRBD1 is a possible D gene (5 bases). The CDR3 is made up of 14 amino acids. The germline V gene encodes CDR1 GTSNPN and CDR2 SVGIG (reference sequence). V shed 2 bases and J shed 7 bases, with 14 bases lying between them. CDR3 DNA: TGTGCCTGGAGTTTCAGTCGGGGGGGTGAAAAACTGTTTTTT. It specifies CAWSFSRGGEKLFF.

V gene TRBV9 combines with J gene TRBJ1-2, with TRBD1 matching 7 bases. This CDR3 is built from 16 residues. Germline CDR1 SGDLS, CDR2 YYNGEE. J gave up 4 bases and V 4 bases, and 13 bases lay outside the gene matches. The CDR3: CASSPQGVITSYGYTF. CDR3 DNA: TGTGCCAGCAGCCCGCAGGGGGTTATAACAAGCTATGGCTACACCTTC.

The chain couples TRBV16 to TRBJ1-4; maybe TRBD1 (6 bases). The CDR3 covers 15 residues. From germline, CDR1 is KGHSY and CDR2 FQNENV. Deletions cut 4 bases from V and 8 bases from J, with 17 bases between. In nucleotides, the CDR3 is TGTGCCAGCAGCCGATTACAGGGCTCGGGGGAAAAACTGTTTTTT. Translating it yields CASSRLQGSGEKLFF.

V and J are TRBV10-3 and TRBJ1-2; D possibly corresponds to TRBD1 (5 bases). This CDR3 spans 15 amino acids. Germline loops: CDR1 ENHRY, CDR2 SYGVKD. V dropped 0 bases and J dropped 7 bases, with 15 bases sitting between them. The CDR3 is CAISESGQGVSGYTF. CDR3 nucleotide sequence: TGTGCCATCAGTGAGTCCGGGCAGGGTGTAAGTGGCTACACCTTC.

This chain links TRBV4-2 with TRBJ1-3; possibly TRBD1 for D (5 bases). V shed 1 base and J shed 0 bases, with 10 bases lying between them. The CDR3 runs 16 residues. Germline V gene lookup returns CDR1 LGHNA and CDR2 YNFKEQ. CDR3 loop: CASSQAGLNSGNTIYF. Written as DNA, the CDR3 is TGTGCCAGCAGCCAAGCGGGACTTAACTCTGGAAACACCATATATTTT.